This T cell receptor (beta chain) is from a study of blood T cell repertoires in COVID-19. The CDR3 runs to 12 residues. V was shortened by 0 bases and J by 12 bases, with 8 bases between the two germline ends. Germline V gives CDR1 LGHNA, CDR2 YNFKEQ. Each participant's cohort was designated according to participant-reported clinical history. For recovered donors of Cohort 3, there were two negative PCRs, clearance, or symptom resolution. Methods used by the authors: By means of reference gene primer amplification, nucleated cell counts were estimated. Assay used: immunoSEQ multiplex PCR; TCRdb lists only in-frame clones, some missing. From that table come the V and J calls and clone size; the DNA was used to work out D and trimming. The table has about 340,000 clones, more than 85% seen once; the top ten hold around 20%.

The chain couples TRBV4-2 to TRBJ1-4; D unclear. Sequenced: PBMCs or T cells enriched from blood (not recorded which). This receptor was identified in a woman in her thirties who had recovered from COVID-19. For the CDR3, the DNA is TGTGCCAGCAGCCAAGATATGAGGGAACTGTTTTTT. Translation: CASSQDMRELFF.